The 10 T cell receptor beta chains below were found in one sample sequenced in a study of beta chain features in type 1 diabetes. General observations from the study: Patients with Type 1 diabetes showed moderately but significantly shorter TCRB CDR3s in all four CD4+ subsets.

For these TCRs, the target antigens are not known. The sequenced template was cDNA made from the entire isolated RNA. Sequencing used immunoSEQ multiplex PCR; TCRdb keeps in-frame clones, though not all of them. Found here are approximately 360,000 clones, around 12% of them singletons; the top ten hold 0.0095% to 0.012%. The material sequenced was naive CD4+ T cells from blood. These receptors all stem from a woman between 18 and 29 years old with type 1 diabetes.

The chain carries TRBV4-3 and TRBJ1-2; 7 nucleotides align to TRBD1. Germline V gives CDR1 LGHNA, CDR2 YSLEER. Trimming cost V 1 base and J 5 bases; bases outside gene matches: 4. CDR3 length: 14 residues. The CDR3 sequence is CASSQGTGGYGYTF. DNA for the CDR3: TGCGCCAGCAGCCAAGGGACAGGAGGATATGGCTACACCTTC.

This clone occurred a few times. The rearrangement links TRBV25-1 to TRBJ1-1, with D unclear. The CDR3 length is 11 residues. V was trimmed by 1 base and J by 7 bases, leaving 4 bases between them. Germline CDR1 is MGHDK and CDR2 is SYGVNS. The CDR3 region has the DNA TGTGCCAGCAGTGAATTCGGTGAAGCTTTCTTT. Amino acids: CASSEFGEAFF. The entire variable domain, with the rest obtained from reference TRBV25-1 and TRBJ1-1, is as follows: EADIYQTPRYLVIGTGKKITLECSQTMGHDKMYWYQQDPGMELHLIHYSYGVNSTEKGDLSSESTVSRIRTEHFPLTLESARPSHTSQYLCASSEFGEAFFGQGTRLTVV.

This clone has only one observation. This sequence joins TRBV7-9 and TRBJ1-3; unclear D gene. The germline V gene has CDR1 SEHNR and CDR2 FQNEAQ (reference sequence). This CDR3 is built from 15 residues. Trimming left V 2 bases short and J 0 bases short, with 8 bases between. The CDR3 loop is CASSLPPLSGNTIYF. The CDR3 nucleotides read TGTGCCAGCAGCTTACCACCACTCTCTGGAAACACCATATATTTT. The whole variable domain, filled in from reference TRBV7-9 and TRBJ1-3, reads DTGVSQNPRHKITKRGQNVTFRCDPISEHNRLYWYRQTLGQGPEFLTYFQNEAQLEKSRLLSDRFSAERPKGSFSTLEIQRTEQGDSAMYLCASSLPPLSGNTIYFGEGSWLTVV.

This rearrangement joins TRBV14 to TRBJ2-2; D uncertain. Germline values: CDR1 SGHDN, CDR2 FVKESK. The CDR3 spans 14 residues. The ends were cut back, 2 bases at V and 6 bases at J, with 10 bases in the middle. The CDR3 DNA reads TGTGCCAGCAGCCAATGGGCCCGATCCGGGGAGCTGTTTTTT. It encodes CASSQWARSGELFF.

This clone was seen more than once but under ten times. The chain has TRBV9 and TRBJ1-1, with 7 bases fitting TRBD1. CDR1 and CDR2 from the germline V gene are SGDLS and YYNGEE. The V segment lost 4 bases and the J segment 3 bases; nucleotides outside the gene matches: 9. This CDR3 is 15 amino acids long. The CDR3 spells CASSPGRGPDTEAFF. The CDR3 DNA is TGTGCCAGCAGCCCCGGTAGGGGGCCCGACACTGAAGCTTTCTTT. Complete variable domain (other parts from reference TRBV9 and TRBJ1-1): DSGVTQTPKHLITATGQRVTLRCSPRSGDLSVYWYQQSLDQGLQFLIQYYNGEERAKGNILERFSAQQFPDLHSELNLSSLELGDSALYFCASSPGRGPDTEAFFGQGTRLTVV.

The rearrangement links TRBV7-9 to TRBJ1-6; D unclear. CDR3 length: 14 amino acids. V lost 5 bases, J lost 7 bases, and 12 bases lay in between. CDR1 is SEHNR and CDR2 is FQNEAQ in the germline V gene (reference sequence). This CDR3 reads CASSTQTGNSPLHF. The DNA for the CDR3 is TGTGCCAGCAGCACCCAGACCGGGAATTCACCCCTCCACTTT.

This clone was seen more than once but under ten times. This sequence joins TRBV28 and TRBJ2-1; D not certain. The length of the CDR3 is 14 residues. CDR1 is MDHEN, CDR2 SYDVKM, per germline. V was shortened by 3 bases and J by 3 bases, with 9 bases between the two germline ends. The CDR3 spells CASSFPLSYNEQFF. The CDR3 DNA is TGTGCCAGCAGTTTCCCCCTAAGCTACAATGAGCAGTTCTTC.

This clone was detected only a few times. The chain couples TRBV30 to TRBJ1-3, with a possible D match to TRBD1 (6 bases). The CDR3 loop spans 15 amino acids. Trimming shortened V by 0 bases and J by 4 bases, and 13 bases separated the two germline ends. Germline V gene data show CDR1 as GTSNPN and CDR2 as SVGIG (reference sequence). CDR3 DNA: TGTGCCTGGAGTGTAGGGGGACACCTGGGAAACACCATATATTTT. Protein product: CAWSVGGHLGNTIYF.

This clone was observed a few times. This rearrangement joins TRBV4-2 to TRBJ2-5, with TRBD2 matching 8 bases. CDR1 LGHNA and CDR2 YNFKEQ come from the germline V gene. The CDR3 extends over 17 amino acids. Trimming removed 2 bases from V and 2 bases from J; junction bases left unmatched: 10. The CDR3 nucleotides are TGTGCCAGCAGCCAAAGGACGGCGGGGGGCCCACAAGAGACCCAGTACTTC. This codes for CASSQRTAGGPQETQYF.

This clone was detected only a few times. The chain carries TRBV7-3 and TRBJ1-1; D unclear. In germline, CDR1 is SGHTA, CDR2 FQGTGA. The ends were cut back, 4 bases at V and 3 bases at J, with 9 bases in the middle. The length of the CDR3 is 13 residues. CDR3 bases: TGTGCCAGCAGCTCCCTCCCGGACACTGAAGCTTTCTTT. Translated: CASSSLPDTEAFF.